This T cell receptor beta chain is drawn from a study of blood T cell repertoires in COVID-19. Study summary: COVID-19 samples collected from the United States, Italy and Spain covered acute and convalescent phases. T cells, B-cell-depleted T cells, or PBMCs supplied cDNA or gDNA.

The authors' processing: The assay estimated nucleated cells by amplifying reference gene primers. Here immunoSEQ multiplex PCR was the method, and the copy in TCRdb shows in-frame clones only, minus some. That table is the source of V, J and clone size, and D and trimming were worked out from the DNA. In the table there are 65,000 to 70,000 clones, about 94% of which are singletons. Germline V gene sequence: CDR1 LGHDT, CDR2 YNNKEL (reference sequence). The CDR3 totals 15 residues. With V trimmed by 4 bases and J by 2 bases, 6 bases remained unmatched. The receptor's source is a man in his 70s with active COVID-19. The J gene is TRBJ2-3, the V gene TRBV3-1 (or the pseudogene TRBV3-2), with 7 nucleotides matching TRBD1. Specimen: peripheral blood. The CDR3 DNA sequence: TGTGCCAGCAGCCTCGGGACAGCATCCACAGATACGCAGTATTTT. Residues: CASSLGTASTDTQYF.